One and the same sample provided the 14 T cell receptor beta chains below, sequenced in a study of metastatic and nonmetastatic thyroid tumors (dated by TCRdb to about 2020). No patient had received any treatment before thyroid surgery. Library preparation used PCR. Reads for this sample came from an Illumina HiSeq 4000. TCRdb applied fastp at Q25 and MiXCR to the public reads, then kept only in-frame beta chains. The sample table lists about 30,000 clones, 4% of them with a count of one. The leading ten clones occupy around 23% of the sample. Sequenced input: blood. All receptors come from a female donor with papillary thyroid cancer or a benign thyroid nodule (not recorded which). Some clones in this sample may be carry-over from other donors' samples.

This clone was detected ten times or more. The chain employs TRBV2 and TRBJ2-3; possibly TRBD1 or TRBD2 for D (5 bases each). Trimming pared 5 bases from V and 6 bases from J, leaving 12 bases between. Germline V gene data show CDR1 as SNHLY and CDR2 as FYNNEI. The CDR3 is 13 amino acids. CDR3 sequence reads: CASSYGAQDTQYF. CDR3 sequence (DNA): TGTGCCAGCAGTTACGGGGCGCAGGATACGCAGTATTTT.

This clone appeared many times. The DNA for the CDR3 is TGTGCCAGCAGTCCGTGGGGGCCTAGCGGGGGCAATGAGCAGTTCTTC. Amino acid sequence: CASSPWGPSGGNEQFF. The chain has TRBV6-1 and TRBJ2-1; TRBD2 matches 10 bases. Germline CDR1 is MNHNS and CDR2 is SASEGT. J lost 6 bases, V lost 5 bases, and 10 bases had no gene match. This CDR3 has 16 residues.

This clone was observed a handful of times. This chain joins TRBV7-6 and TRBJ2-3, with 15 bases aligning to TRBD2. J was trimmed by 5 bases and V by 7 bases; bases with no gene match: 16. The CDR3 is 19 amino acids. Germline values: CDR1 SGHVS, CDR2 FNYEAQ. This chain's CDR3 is CASNPQRTSGRVWQDTQYF. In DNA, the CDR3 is TGTGCCAGCAACCCACAAAGGACTAGCGGGAGGGTCTGGCAAGATACGCAGTATTTT. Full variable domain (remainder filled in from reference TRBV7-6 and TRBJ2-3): GAGVSQSPRYKVTKRGQDVALRCDPISGHVSLYWYRQALGQGPEFLTYFNYEAQQDKSGLPNDRFSAERPEGSISTLTIQRTEQRDSAMYRCASNPQRTSGRVWQDTQYFGPGTRLTVL.

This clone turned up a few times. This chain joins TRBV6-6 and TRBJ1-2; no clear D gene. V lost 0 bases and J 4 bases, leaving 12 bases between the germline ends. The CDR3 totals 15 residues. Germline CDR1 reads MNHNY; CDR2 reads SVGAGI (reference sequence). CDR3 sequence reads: CASSYSTKMGYGYTF. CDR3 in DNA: TGTGCCAGCAGTTACTCGACCAAGATGGGCTATGGCTACACCTTC.

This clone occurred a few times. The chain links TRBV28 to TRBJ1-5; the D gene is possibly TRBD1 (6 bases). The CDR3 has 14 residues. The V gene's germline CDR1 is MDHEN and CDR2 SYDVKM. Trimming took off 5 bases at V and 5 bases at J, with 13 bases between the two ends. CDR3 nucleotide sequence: TGTGCCAGCAGTGAAGGGAGGGGGGATCAGCCCCAGCATTTT. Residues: CASSEGRGDQPQHF. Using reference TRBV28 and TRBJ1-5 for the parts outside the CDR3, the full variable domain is DVKVTQSSRYLVKRTGEKVFLECVQDMDHENMFWYRQDPGLGLRLIYFSYDVKMKEKGDIPEGYSVSREKKERFSLILESASTNQTSMYLCASSEGRGDQPQHFGDGTRLSIL.

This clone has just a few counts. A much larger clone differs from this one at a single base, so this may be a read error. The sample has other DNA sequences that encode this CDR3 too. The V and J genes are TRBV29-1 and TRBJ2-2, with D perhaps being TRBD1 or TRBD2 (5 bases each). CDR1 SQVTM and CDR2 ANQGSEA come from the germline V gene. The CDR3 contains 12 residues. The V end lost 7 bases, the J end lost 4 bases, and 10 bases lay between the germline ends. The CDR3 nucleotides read TGCAGCGGTAAGGGGAGCACCGGGGAGCTGTTTTTT. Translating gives CSGKGSTGELFF.

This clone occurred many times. The CDR3 DNA follows: TGTGCCTCCCACCGGGACCCTTCCTCCTACGAGCAGTACTTC. Residues: CASHRDPSSYEQYF. V gene TRBV2 combines with J gene TRBJ2-7; D is tentatively TRBD1 or TRBD2 (5 bases each). Between the trimmed V and J ends, which lost 11 bases and 0 bases, there was a span of 17 bases. The CDR3 has 14 amino acids. Looked up from germline, CDR1 is SNHLY and CDR2 is FYNNEI.

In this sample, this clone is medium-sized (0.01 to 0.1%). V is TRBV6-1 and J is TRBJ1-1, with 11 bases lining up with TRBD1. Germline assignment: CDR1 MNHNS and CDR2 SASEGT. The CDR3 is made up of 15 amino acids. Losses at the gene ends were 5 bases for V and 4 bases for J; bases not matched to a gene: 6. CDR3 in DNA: TGTGCCAGCAGTCACGGACAGGGGGCCGGCACTGAAGCTTTCTTT. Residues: CASSHGQGAGTEAFF.

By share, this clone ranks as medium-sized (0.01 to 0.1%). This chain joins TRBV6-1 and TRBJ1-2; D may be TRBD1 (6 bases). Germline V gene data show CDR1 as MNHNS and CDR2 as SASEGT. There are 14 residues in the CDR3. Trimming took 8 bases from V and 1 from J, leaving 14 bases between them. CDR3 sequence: CASEVRGHNYGYTF. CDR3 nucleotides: TGTGCCAGCGAGGTCCGGGGACATAACTATGGCTACACCTTC.

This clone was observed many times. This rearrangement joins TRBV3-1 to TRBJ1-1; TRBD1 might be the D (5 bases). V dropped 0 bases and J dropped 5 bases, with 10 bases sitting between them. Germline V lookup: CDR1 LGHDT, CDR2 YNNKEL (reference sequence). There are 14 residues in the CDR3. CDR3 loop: CASSQEGRGTEAFF. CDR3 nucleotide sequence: TGTGCCAGCAGCCAAGAGGGGAGGGGTACTGAAGCTTTCTTT. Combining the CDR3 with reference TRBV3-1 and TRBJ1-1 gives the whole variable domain DTAVSQTPKYLVTQMGNDKSIKCEQNLGHDTMYWYKQDSKKFLKIMFSYNNKELIINETVPNRFSPKSPDKAHLNLHINSLELGDSAVYFCASSQEGRGTEAFFGQGTRLTVV.

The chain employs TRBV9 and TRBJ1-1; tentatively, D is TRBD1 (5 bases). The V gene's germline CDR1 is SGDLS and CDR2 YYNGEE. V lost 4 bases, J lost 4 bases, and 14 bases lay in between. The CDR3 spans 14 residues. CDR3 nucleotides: TGTGCCAGCAGCCCTCCCGACAGAATCACTGAAGCTTTCTTT. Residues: CASSPPDRITEAFF.

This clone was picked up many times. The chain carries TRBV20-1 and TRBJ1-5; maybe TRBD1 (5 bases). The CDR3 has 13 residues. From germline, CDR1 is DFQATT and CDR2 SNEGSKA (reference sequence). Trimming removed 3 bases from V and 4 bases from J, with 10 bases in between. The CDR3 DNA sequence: TGCAGTGCTAGTGCCAGGGCAAATCAGCCCCAGCATTTT. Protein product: CSASARANQPQHF.

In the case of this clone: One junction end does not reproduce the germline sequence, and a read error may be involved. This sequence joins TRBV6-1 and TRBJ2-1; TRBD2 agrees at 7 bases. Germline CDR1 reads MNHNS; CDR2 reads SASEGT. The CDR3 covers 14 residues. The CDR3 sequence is CASSEQAGDNEPFF. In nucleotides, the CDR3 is TGTGCCAGCAGTGAGCAGGCGGGAGACAATGAGCCGTTCTTC.

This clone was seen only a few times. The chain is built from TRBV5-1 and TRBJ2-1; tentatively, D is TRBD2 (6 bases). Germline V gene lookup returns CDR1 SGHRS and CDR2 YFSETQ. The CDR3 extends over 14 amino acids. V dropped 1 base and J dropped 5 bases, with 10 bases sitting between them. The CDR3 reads CASSLFGTDNEQFF. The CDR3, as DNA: TGCGCCAGCAGCTTGTTCGGGACTGACAATGAGCAGTTCTTC.